This T cell receptor (beta chain) was sequenced for a study of siplizumab effects on memory and regulatory T cells. CDR1 and CDR2 from the germline V gene are LNHNV and YYDKDF (reference sequence). The junction had 1 base not matched to a gene; V was cut back by 1 base and J by 7 bases. The CDR3 consists of 14 residues. TCRdb's table, derived via immunoSEQ multiplex PCR, lists solely in-frame clones and lacks some. This sample yields some 100,000 clones, of which about 94% are seen a single time; approximately 1.5% belongs to the top ten. The study, taken as a whole, reports: No assignable naive or memory phenotype existed for roughly 80-96% of proliferating CD4+ or CD8+ clones.

A note on this clone: The antigen remains undetermined.

The origin of this receptor is a human donor in good health. Material: non-Treg CD4+ T cells sorted from blood. The chain has TRBV15 and TRBJ2-1; 10 bases align to TRBD2. The CDR3 region is CATSRGLAGNEQFF. CDR3 nucleotides: TGTGCCACCAGCAGAGGACTAGCGGGTAATGAGCAGTTCTTC. Filled out from reference TRBV15 and TRBJ2-1, the complete variable domain reads DAMVIQNPRYQVTQFGKPVTLSCSQTLNHNVMYWYQQKSSQAPKLLFHYYDKDFNNEADTPDNFQSRRPNTSFCFLDIRSPGLGDTAMYLCATSRGLAGNEQFFGPGTRLTVL.